A selection of T cell receptor beta chains follows, all from one sample in a study of T cells expressing NK-cell markers. With the 5' RACE reads reprocessed, TCRdb shows one record per CDR3 protein and no DNA. This table lists under 600,000 distinct CDR3 sequences. The sequenced sample was blood T cells: a sorted CD56 or NKG2C T cell subset, CD4+ or CD8+ T cells, or bulk PBMC T cells (not recorded which). All receptors derive from a woman aged 50 to 60 in good health. The CDR3 runs from the conserved cysteine through the conserved F or W.

>TRBJ1-1|TRBV12-3/TRBV12-4
CASRGARGDTEAFF
>TRBJ2-7|TRBV20-1
CSAQAASGNRLGVREQYF
>TRBJ2-3|TRBV7-2
CASSLGAGSDTQYF
>TRBJ2-7|TRBV12-3/TRBV12-4
CASRRLGQSYEQYF
>TRBJ2-2|TRBV4-1
CASSQEALNTGELFF
>TRBJ1-1|TRBV3-1
CASSRYPGESAFF
>TRBJ2-1|TRBV4-1
CASSQIGGKEQFF
>TRBJ2-7|TRBV29-1
CSVARGHVEQYF
>TRBJ1-2|TRBV10-3
CAISELGGASGGYTF
>TRBJ1-4|TRBV18
CASSPVGGTHEKLFF
>TRBJ2-3|TRBV5-1
CASSLPSGRATDTQYF
>TRBJ2-7|TRBV5-1
CASSPGASYEQYF
>TRBJ2-2|TRBV7-9
CASSIRLAGGWRAGELFF
>TRBJ2-5|TRBV20-1
CSARDLQGGRETQYF
>TRBJ1-2|TRBV4-1
CASSQDGAGGAGGYTF
>TRBJ2-2|TRBV20-1
CSAPPKGQFTGELFF
>TRBJ2-1|TRBV29-1
CTTGGFNEQFF
>TRBJ2-1|TRBV15
CATSRSGAGAYNEQFF
>TRBJ2-1|TRBV19
CASSRDSNEQFF
>TRBJ2-3|TRBV20-1
CSARAVADTQYF
>TRBJ2-1|TRBV12-3/TRBV12-4
CASRKGQYNEQFF
>TRBJ2-7|TRBV9
CASSVADSYEQYF
>TRBJ2-1|TRBV5-4
CASSLSSGRGNEQFF
>TRBJ2-1|TRBV5-1
CASTAGGGAYNEQFF
>TRBJ2-1|TRBV7-2
CASSSPDGTSGRRGQFF
>TRBJ1-1|TRBV27
CASRGDPNTEAFF
>TRBJ2-1|TRBV6-2/TRBV6-3
CASSYFLAGGPFYNEQFF
>TRBJ1-2|TRBV9
CASSVVPGTDGYTF
>TRBJ2-3|TRBV20-1
CSARDLAGFTDTQYF
>TRBJ2-5|TRBV2
CASMSGAEETQYF
>TRBJ2-7|TRBV18
CASSPRRGLGTYEQYF
>TRBJ2-5|TRBV20-1
CSAHGRIQSETQYF
>TRBJ2-7|TRBV10-3
CAISGSGTGNPYEQYF
>TRBJ2-2|TRBV10-3
CATEGHNTGELFF
>TRBJ2-1|TRBV12-3/TRBV12-4
CASSLLGLASYNEQFF
>TRBJ2-1|TRBV5-1
CASSRKTGGLYNEQFF
>TRBJ2-6|TRBV11-2
CASSLGQASYSGANVLTF
>TRBJ2-1|TRBV15
CATSLWSGTTHNEQFF
>TRBJ2-3|TRBV7-6
CASSLALAMTTDTQYF
>TRBJ1-5|TRBV27
CASSLLGENQPQHF
>TRBJ1-1|TRBV24-1
CATSDNLNTEAFF
>TRBJ2-1|TRBV6-5
CASSSPALAGAFNNEQFF
>TRBJ1-1|TRBV5-1
CASSTTPQGSAFF
>TRBJ2-1|TRBV5-5
CASSMSGRAYNEQFF
>TRBJ2-7|TRBV5-1
CASSPRKTSRPLTYEQYF
>TRBJ1-1|TRBV15
CATSKGGQYVTFF
>TRBJ1-5|TRBV7-8
CASSPGHTLGLDQPQHF
>TRBJ1-5|TRBV15
CATSIGNQPQHF
>TRBJ2-1|TRBV14
CASSQDLAGGGNEQFF
>TRBJ2-7|TRBV7-3
CASSLSGRFGPRDEQYF
>TRBJ2-6|TRBV5-1
CASSLGDRGRSLANVLTF
>TRBJ1-1|TRBV12-5
CASGLGGQTEAFF
>TRBJ1-1|TRBV10-1
CASSTGTGRTEAFF
>TRBJ2-1|TRBV5-6
CASSLARTRGNEQFF
>TRBJ1-4|TRBV16
CASSDRTGANEKLFF